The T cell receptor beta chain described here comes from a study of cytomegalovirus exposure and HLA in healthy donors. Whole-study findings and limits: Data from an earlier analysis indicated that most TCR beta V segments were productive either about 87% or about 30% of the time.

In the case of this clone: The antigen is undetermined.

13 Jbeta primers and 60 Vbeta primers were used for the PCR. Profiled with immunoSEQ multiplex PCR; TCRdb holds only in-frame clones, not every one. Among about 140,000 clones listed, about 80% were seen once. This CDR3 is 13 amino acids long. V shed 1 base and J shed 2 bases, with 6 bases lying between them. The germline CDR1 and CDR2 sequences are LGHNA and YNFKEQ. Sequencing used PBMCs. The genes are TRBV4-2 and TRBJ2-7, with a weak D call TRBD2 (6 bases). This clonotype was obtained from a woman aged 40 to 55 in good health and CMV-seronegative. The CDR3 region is CASSQAGAYEQYF. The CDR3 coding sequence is TGTGCCAGCAGCCAAGCGGGGGCCTACGAGCAGTACTTC.